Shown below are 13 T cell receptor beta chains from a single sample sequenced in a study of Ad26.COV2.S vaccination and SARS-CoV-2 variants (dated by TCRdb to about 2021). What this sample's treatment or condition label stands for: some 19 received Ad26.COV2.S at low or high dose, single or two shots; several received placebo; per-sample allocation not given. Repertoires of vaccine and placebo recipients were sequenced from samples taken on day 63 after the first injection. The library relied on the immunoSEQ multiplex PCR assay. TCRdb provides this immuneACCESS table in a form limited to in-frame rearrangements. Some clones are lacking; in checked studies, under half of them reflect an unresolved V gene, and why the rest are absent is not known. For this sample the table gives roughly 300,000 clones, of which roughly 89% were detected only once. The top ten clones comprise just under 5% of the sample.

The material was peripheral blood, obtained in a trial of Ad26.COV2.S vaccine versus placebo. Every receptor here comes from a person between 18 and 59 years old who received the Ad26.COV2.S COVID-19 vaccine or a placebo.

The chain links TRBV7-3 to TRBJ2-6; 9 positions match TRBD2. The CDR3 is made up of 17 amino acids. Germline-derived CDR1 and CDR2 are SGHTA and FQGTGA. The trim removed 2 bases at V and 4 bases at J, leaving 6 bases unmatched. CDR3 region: CASSLQASGVGANVLTF. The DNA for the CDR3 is TGTGCCAGCAGCTTACAGGCTAGCGGGGTGGGGGCCAACGTCCTGACTTTC. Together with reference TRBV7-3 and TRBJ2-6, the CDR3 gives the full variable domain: GAGVSQTPSNKVTEKGKYVELRCDPISGHTALYWYRQSLGQGPEFLIYFQGTGAADDSGLPNDRFFAVRPEGSVSTLKIQRTERGDSAVYLCASSLQASGVGANVLTFGAGSRLTVL.

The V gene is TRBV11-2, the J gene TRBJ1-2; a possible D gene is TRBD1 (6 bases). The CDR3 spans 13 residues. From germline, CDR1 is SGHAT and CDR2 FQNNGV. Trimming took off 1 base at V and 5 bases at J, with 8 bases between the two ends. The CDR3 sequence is CASSLGQEYGYTF. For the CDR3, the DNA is TGTGCCAGCAGCTTAGGACAGGAGTATGGCTACACCTTC.

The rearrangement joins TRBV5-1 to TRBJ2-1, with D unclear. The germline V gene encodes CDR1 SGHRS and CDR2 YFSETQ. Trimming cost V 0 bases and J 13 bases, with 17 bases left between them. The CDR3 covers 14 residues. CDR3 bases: TGCGCCAGCAGCTTGGGGGGTGTGGCGGAGAGACAGTTCTTC. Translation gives CASSLGGVAERQFF.

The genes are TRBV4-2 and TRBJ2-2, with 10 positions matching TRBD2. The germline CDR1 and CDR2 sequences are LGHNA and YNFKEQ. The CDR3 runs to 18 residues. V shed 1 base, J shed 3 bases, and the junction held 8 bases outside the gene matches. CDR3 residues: CASSQGRALAGDTGELFF. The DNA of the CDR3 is TGTGCCAGCAGCCAAGGAAGGGCGCTAGCGGGAGACACCGGGGAGCTGTTTTTT.

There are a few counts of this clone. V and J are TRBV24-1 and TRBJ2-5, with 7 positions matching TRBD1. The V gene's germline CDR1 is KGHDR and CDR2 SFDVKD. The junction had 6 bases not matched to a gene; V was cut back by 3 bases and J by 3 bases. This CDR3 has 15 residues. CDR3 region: CATSDDKTGKETQYF. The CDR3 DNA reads TGTGCCACCAGTGATGACAAGACAGGGAAAGAGACCCAGTACTTC.

The CDR3 DNA reads TGTGCCAGCAGTTTCGGGGCTTCCTATGGCTACACCTTC. Translating it yields CASSFGASYGYTF. This rearrangement joins TRBV28 to TRBJ1-2; D is perhaps TRBD1 (5 bases). V lost 3 bases and J 4 bases, leaving 9 bases between the germline ends. The CDR3 runs 13 residues. Germline assignment: CDR1 MDHEN and CDR2 SYDVKM.

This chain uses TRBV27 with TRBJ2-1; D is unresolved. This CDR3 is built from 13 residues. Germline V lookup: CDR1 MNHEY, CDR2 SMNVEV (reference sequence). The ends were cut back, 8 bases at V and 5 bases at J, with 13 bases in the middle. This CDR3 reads CASQDQLNNEQFF. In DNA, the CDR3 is TGTGCCAGCCAGGACCAGCTAAACAATGAGCAGTTCTTC.

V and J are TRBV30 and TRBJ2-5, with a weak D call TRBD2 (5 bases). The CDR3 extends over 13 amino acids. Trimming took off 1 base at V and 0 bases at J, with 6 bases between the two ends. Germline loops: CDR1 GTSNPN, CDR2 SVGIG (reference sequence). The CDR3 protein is CAWSGADQETQYF. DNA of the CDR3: TGTGCCTGGAGTGGAGCGGACCAAGAGACCCAGTACTTC. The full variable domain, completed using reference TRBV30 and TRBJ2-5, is SQTIHQWPATLVQPVGSPLSLECTVEGTSNPNLYWYRQAAGRGLQLLFYSVGIGQISSEVPQNLSASRPQDRQFILSSKKLLLSDSGFYLCAWSGADQETQYFGPGTRLLVL.

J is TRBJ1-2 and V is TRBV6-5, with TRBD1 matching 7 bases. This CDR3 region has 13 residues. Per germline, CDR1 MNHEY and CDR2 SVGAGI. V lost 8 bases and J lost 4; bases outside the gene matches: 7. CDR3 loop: CASGDSISYGYTF. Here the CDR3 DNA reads TGTGCCAGCGGGGACAGTATAAGCTATGGCTACACCTTC.

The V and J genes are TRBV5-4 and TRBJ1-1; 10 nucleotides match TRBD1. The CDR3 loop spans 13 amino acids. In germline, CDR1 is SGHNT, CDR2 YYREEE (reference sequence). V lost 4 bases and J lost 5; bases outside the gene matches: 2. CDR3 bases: TGTGCCAGCAGCAGGACAGGGGGGACTGAAGCTTTCTTT. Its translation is CASSRTGGTEAFF.

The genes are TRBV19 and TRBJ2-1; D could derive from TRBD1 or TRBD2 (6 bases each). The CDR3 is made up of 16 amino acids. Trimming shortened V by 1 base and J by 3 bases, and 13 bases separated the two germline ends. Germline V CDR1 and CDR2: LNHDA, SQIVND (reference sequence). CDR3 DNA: TGTGCCAGTAGTATAGTTTCGGGGGCCGTCTACAATGAGCAGTTCTTC. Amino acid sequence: CASSIVSGAVYNEQFF.

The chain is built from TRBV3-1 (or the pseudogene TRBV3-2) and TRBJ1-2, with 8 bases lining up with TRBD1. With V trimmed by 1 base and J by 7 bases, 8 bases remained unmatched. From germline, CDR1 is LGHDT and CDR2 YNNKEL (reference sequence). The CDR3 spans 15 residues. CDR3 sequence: CASSQVGGTGIGYTF. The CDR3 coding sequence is TGTGCCAGCAGCCAAGTTGGCGGGACAGGTATTGGCTACACCTTC.

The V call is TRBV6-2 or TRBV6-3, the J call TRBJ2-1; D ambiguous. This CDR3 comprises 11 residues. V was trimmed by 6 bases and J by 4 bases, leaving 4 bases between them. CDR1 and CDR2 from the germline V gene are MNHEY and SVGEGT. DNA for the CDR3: TGTGCCAGCAGCACATACAATGAGCAGTTCTTC. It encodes CASSTYNEQFF.